Sequencing of this T cell receptor (beta chain) was carried out in a study of OX40 agonist ivuxolimab in advanced cancers. Only in-frame clones appear in the TCRdb table, and some are missing; sequencing was by immunoSEQ multiplex PCR. Counted here are about 99,000 clones, approximately 95% occurring once; the ten biggest clones make up around 2.2%. CDR3 length: 15 amino acids. With 1 base clipped from V and 3 bases from J, the junction kept 5 bases outside the gene matches. From germline, CDR1 is SGHVS and CDR2 FNYEAQ. The sequencing used CD4+ or CD8+ T cells sorted from blood, collected in a trial of the OX40 agonist ivuxolimab. The origin of this receptor is an adult with an advanced solid tumor such as melanoma, head and neck, liver or kidney cancer. The V gene is TRBV7-6, the J gene TRBJ2-7; 8 nucleotides match TRBD1. The CDR3 sequence is CASSLETGVNYEQYF. The CDR3 coding sequence is TGTGCCAGCAGCTTAGAGACAGGGGTGAACTACGAGCAGTACTTC.